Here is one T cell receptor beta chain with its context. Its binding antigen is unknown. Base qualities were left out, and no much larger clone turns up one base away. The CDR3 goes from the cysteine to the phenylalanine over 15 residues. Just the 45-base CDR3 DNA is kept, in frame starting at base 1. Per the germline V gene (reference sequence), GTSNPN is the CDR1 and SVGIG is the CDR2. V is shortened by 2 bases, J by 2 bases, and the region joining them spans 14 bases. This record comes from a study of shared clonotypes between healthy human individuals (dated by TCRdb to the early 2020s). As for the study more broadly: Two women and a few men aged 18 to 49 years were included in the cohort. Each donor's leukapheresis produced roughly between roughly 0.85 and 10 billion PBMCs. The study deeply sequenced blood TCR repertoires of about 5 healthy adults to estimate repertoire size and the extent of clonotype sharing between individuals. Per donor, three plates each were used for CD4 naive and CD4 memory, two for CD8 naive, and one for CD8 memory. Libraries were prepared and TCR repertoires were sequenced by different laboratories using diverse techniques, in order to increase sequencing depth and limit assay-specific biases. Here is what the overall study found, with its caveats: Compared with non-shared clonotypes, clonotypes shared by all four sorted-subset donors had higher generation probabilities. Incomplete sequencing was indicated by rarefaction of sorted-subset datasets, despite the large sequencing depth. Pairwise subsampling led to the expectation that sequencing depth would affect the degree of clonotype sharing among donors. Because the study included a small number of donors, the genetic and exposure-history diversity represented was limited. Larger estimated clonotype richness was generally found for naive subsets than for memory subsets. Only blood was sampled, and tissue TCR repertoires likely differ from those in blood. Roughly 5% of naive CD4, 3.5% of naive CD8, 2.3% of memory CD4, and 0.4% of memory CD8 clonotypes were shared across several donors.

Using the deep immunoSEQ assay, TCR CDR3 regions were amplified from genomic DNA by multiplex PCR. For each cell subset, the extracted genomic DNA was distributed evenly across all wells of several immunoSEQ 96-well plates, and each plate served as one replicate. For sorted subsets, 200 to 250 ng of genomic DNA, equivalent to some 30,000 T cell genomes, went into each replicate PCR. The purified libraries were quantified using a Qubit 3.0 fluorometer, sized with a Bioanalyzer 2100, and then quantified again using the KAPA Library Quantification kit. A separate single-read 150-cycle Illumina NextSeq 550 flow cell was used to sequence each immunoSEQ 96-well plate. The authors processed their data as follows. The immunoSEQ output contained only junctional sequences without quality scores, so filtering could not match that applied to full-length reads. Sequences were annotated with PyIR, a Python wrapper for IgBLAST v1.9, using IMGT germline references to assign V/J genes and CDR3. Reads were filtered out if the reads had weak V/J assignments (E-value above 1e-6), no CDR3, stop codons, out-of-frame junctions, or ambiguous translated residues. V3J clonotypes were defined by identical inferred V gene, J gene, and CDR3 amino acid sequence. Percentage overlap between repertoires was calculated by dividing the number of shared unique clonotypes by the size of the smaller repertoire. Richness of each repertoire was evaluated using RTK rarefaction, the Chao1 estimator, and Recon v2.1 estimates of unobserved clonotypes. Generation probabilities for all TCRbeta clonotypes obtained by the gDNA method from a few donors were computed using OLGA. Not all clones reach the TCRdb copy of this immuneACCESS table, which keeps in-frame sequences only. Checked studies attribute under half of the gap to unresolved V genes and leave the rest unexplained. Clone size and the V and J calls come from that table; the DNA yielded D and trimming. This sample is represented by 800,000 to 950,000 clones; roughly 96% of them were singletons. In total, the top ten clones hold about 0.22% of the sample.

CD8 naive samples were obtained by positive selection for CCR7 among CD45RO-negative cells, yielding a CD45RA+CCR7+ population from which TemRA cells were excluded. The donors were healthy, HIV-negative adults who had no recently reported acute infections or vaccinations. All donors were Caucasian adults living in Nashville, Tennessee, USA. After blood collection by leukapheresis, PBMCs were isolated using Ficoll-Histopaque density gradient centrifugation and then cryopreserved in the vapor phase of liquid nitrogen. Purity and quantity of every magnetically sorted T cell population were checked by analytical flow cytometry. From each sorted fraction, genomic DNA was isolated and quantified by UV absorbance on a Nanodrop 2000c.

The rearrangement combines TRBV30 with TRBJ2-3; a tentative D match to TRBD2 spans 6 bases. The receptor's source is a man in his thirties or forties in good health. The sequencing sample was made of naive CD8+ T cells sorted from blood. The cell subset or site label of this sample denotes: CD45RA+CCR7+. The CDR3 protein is CAWSLGAGDTDTQYF. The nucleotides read TGTGCCTGGAGTCTGGGAGCGGGTGACACAGATACGCAGTATTTT.